The subject of this entry is one TCR beta chain. No antigen is known for it. The sample holds no much larger clone one base away, and base qualities are not on file. In total, 630 or so healthy bone marrow donors made up the cohort. At the time of sampling, all cohort members were nominally healthy, though unrecorded immune exposures were likely present. The donor was CMV seropositive and was included in the group of 250 to 300 seropositive cohort members. A peripheral blood sample was provided by each donor, and peripheral blood mononuclear cells were used for TCR beta sequencing. The Qiagen DNeasy Blood Extraction Kit was used to extract genomic DNA from the blood cell samples. From the cysteine through the phenylalanine, the CDR3 covers 15 amino acids. The sequence is cut down to CDR3 DNA, 45 bases in frame from base 1. V drops 5 bases and J drops 2 bases, leaving 15 bases in between. For CDR1 and CDR2, the germline V gene (reference sequence) lists SEHNR and FQNEAQ.

The data stem from a study of cytomegalovirus exposure and HLA in healthy donors (dated by TCRdb to 2016 to 2017). Turning to the overall study: In an earlier analysis of under 750 of the donors, 276 Gb of sequence data and 120 million or so unique TCR beta sequences from some 170 million T cells were reported. An early release covering roughly 600 HLA-typed donors comprised roughly 300 gigabases of sequencing data and around 80 million unique TCR sequences. The genetic ancestry cluster associated with self-reported Caucasian donors included 65% to 90% of the roughly 410 genotyped donors. The aim of the study was to test whether cataloging public T cell receptors could identify signatures of past pathogen exposure. The T cell repertoires of under 750 subjects were profiled by immunosequencing and related to cytomegalovirus serostatus. Along with the approximately 620-subject first cohort, a separate validation cohort of 120 different subjects was used. High-throughput TCR immunosequencing, statistical association of individual TCRs with disease status, and machine learning were combined to predict cytomegalovirus infection status. A later analysis re-analyzed previously published TCR beta repertoires from 550 to 700 donors and added high-resolution HLA genotyping to study TCR occurrence patterns. In the later analysis, no new phenotypic data were used to find candidate immune exposures; instead, reliance was placed on TCR beta sequences and their occurrence across donors. In an earlier analysis of roughly 600 of the donors, high-throughput TCR beta sequencing was used to judge whether each TCR beta V gene segment behaved as functional or pseudogenic. Donor age, sex, ethnicity and CMV serostatus were compiled alongside the repertoire data. In a later genetic analysis, genome-wide SNP genotypes for about 55% of the roughly 670 donors were used, and that subset was treated as a discovery cohort. Every discovery cohort repertoire had been produced on one sequencing platform. HLA typing covered class I and class II loci at four-digit resolution. Typing coverage varied by locus: about 620-630 donors for A, B, C, DRB1 and DQB1; more than 500 for DQA1; around 610 for DPA1; more than 450 for DPB1. Four or five DR-DQ haplotypes were handled as single units for association and clustering because linkage in the cohort was strong. On average, around 240,000 unique TCR beta nucleotide sequences were sequenced per donor among about 400 genotyped donors of the cohort, with approximately 18% of those sequences being non-productive. Overall results and qualifications from the work: In both the original and validation cohorts, the classifier was reported to diagnose cytomegalovirus status with high specificity and sensitivity. A later genetic analysis associated a missense DCLRE1C variant with V-gene and J-gene trimming of TCR beta chains, and an independent cohort replicated the association. Strong co-occurrence of HLA alleles, especially DR and DQ, made assigning TCR associations to individual alleles difficult. Because HLA typing was missing for some donors at each locus, association tests included only the typed subset. Because counts were too low, approximately 18 rarely observed V segments, including chromosome 9 orphons, were excluded from the earlier analysis of some 590 of the donors. A later genetic analysis reported fewer N-insertions in productive TCRs among donors in an Asian-associated ancestry cluster than the approximately 700-donor mean. For the cohort, immune exposure information was limited to CMV serostatus. The study gave a list of under 200 TCR beta chains associated with cytomegalovirus. Several of the top co-occurrence clusters appeared to be linked to parvovirus B19, influenza, CMV and Epstein-Barr virus, according to a later analysis. Most CMV-associated TCR beta chains appeared to be HLA-restricted in a later analysis, and the HLA associations seemed to be driven largely by CMV exposure. A later analysis associated about 16,000 TCR beta sequences with specific HLA alleles at a false discovery rate of 0.05. In a later analysis, HLA-associated TCR beta chains were found to be more clonally expanded and to have lower generation probabilities than equally common non-associated chains. Roughly uniform sequencing depth across donors was assumed in presence/absence analyses, although this assumption may not hold. It was suggested by the authors that the approach could potentially be generalized to other disease states and immunological phenotypes. Across donors, most TCR sequences were observed very rarely, whereas some public TCRs were present in many individuals. In a later analysis, the rate of TCR association differed among HLA loci, with DRB1 alleles having the most associated TCRs and HLA-C alleles having the fewest. An earlier analysis of approximately 590 of the donors showed that most TCR beta V segments appeared in productive rearrangements either about 90% or about 30% of the time, which broadly matched IMGT annotations. A cluster of highly shared sequence variants was judged likely to be a technical artifact of the sequencing pipeline. Linkage disequilibrium might explain the correlated functional status among segregating V segments, but an unknown experimental factor could not be excluded. In this cohort, only TCR beta chains were sequenced, and detectable features were limited by the absence of alpha or paired-chain data. A further reported finding was that TCR beta sequences accurately predicted the HLA-A and HLA-B alleles for most subjects in the first cohort. A few of the identified cytomegalovirus-associated TCR beta chains were confirmed in vitro to be specific for cytomegalovirus antigens. The 87-base-pair reads could not distinguish some IMGT-functional V segments, including TRBV6-2 and TRBV6-3, so those segments were excluded.

The library came from the immunoSEQ multiplex PCR assay. For the multiplex PCR, a mixture combining 60 forward primers for TCR Vbeta segments and 13 reverse primers for TCR Jbeta segments was used. A multiplex PCR assay on genomic DNA amplified the CDR3 region of rearranged TCR beta genes. The amplified TCR beta libraries were sequenced on the Illumina HiSeq System as 87-base-pair reads. Regarding the original processing steps: Across the 670 or so repertoires, a later analysis counted 78 million or so unique TCR beta chains, 9 million to 14 million of which were shared by at least two donors. To remove PCR and sequencing errors, raw reads were error-corrected and collapsed into unique sequences using a nearest-neighbor algorithm that merged closely related sequences. CDR3 sequences were aligned to IMGT reference sequences to assign V, D and J gene segments. Each retained sequence needed at least a six-nucleotide match to both a V gene segment and a J gene segment. Rearrangements were classified as productive when the CDR3 lacked stop codons and remained in frame with V and J, and all other rearrangements were classified as non-productive. CDR3 was defined by IMGT convention, running from the second conserved V-encoded cysteine to the conserved J-encoded phenylalanine. The earlier analysis of approximately 500 of the donors excluded sequences that lacked an unambiguous match to a single V gene segment. An earlier analysis of approximately 590 of the donors called V segments functional above 56.7% productive rearrangements and segregating when the between-donor standard deviation exceeded 5%. A statistical classification framework was built for diagnosing cytomegalovirus status from the catalog of TCR beta chain sequences. In a later analysis, TCR nucleotide sequences were compared against IMGT/GENE-DB human TR gene sequences so that V and J genes could be assigned. A later analysis assigned CDR3 sequences and most-parsimonious VDJ recombination scenarios with the TCRdist pipeline. In a later analysis, each TCR beta chain was defined by its CDR3 amino acid sequence together with its V-gene family, and reads lacking a unique V-gene family were excluded. To address suspected cross-contamination and a sequencing artifact, a later analysis removed roughly 580 highly shared, low-generation-probability nucleotide sequences. In a later analysis, a clonal expansion index was calculated for each public chain from normalized within-repertoire ranks of inferred template counts. A later analysis computed generation probabilities with a VDJ recombination model fitted to out-of-frame rearrangements, and checked the results against IGoR. In a later analysis, TCR-TCR, TCR-HLA and TCR-CMV co-occurrence was scored with hypergeometric tests, and a repertoire-size bias correction was applied to TCR pairs. A later analysis estimated false discovery rates by permuting HLA or CMV assignments 20 times. A later analysis grouped co-occurring TCRs with DBSCAN, adding TCRdist sequence similarity when clustering within HLA-allele-positive subsets. Co-occurrence clustering excluded repertoires with fewer than 30,000 or more than 120,000 public chains, plus five with anomalous nucleotide sharing. TCRdb limited this immuneACCESS table to in-frame rearrangements with V and J called. A share of clones is missing; checked studies link under half to unresolved V genes, and the rest is unexplained. V and J calls and clone size come straight from that table; D and trimming were deduced from the DNA. The sample table records fewer than 250,000 clones; about 76% of these occur just once. The ten largest clonotypes hold roughly 0.4% of the sample.

The material sequenced was PBMCs. The receptor comes from a male donor in good health and CMV-seropositive. The V and J genes are TRBV7-9 and TRBJ1-2, with TRBD1 as a weak D call on 5 bases. The DNA sequence reads TGTGCCAGCAGCAGCGGGGCAGGAGGGAACTATGGCTACACCTTC. This encodes CASSSGAGGNYGYTF.